Included here is one T cell receptor (beta chain) sequence, with context. Its antigen is currently unknown. PCR was performed a second time for about 7 to 12 cycles using a sample-barcoded 5' primer and a J-beta primer mix. TCRdb used MiXCR to reprocess the 5' RACE reads, holding one entry per CDR3 protein. The table has roughly 2 million distinct CDR3 sequences, roughly 49% seen once. The data derive from a study of blood T cells in healthy people across ages. The study's findings and limits: Relative to aged donors, long-lived donors carried more naive CD4+ cells and displayed higher diversity.

The V end lost 0 bases, the J end lost 1 base, and 11 bases lay between the germline ends. CDR1 MGHDK and CDR2 SYGVNS come from the germline V gene. This CDR3 is built from 16 residues. The donors, healthy Caucasians from Russia, were aged roughly 6 to 90. Sample: blood. The receptor's source is a woman in her thirties or forties in good health. The rearrangement uses TRBV25-1 and TRBJ2-3; D may be TRBD1 or TRBD2 (5 bases each). The CDR3 here is CASSEYGEGGTDTQYF. The DNA for the CDR3 is TGTGCCAGCAGTGAATACGGGGAAGGGGGCACAGATACGCAGTATTTT.